This TCR beta chain was identified in a study of blood T cells in healthy people across ages. This CDR3 is 13 amino acids long. Trimming shortened V by 5 bases and J by 4 bases, and 12 bases separated the two germline ends. Looked up from germline, CDR1 is SGHTA and CDR2 is FQGTGA. A second PCR, run for about 7 to 11 cycles, used a sample-barcoded 5' primer plus a J-beta primer mix. TCRdb analysed the 5' RACE reads with MiXCR anew, one entry per CDR3 protein. Counted here are some 1.7 million distinct CDR3 sequences, roughly 30% occurring once; the ten biggest clones make up 7% to 9%. The sample taken for sequencing was blood. The TCR originated in a woman aged 25 to 39 in good health. The J gene is TRBJ2-7, the V gene TRBV7-3; possible D gene TRBD1, 8 bases. CDR3 region: CASSQQGGYEQYF. CDR3 DNA sequence: TGTGCCAGCAGCCAACAGGGGGGGTACGAGCAGTACTTC.